A selection of T cell receptor beta chains follows, all from one sample in a study of tissue T cells after allogeneic stem cell transplantation. Profiling relied on immunoSEQ multiplex PCR, and the TCRdb table lists in-frame clones only, not all of them. This table has several thousand clones, around 62% appearing once. Sequences were derived from duodenum tissue, sampled at autopsy. Receptors were obtained from a woman between 18 and 55 years old with breast cancer. Both conserved end residues are part of each CDR3. A D gene is named only where the DNA matches it firmly. Clone size is stated in some rows and not others, as once, few, many or a class when expanded.

-	TRBJ2-5	-	TRBV9	CASSVDSFVGAWETQYF	TGTGCCAGCAGCGTAGACTCTTTTGTGGGGGCTTGGGAGACCCAGTACTTC
-	TRBJ2-3	-	TRBV6-4	CASSVDQLDTQYF	TGTGCCAGCAGTGTTGATCAGTTAGATACGCAGTATTTT
few	TRBJ2-5	-	TRBV7-9	CASSFGGETQYF	TGTGCCAGCAGCTTTGGGGGAGAGACCCAGTACTTC
-	TRBJ2-1	TRBD2	TRBV5-1	CASSIGLAGKEQFF	TGCGCCAGCAGCATCGGACTAGCGGGGAAAGAGCAGTTCTTC
few	TRBJ1-6	-	TRBV30	CACRQDGGSYNSPLHF	TGTGCCTGCAGACAGGACGGGGGGTCCTATAATTCACCCCTCCACTTT
-	TRBJ2-1	TRBD2	TRBV4-1	CASRQGLAGSNEQFF	TGCGCCAGCAGACAGGGACTAGCGGGTTCCAATGAGCAGTTCTTC
-	TRBJ1-6	-	TRBV27	CANAGHSNSPLHF	TGTGCCAATGCGGGACACTCTAATTCACCCCTCCACTTT
-	TRBJ2-7	-	TRBV6-5	CASSPRVAVSYEQYF	TGTGCCAGCAGTCCCAGGGTCGCCGTCTCCTACGAGCAGTACTTC
-	TRBJ2-7	-	TRBV2	CASSDVSYEQYF	TGTGCCAGCAGTGACGTCTCCTACGAGCAGTACTTC
-	TRBJ1-3	-	TRBV28	CASSLPPWGSSGNTIYF	TGTGCCAGCAGTTTACCCCCCTGGGGTTCCTCTGGAAACACCATATATTTT
-	TRBJ2-1	-	TRBV5-1	CASGTQGIGNEQFF	TGCGCCAGCGGTACTCAGGGGATAGGAAATGAGCAGTTCTTC
-	TRBJ2-5	TRBD2	TRBV7-2	CASSLPAGGQTQYF	TGTGCCAGCAGCTTACCAGCGGGGGGCCAAACCCAGTACTTC
-	TRBJ2-3	-	TRBV30	CAWSPYGFADTQYF	TGTGCCTGGAGTCCGTACGGGTTCGCAGATACGCAGTATTTT
-	TRBJ1-3	-	TRBV5-6	CASSLGGAGGNTIYF	TGTGCCAGCAGCTTGGGTGGGGCCGGTGGAAACACCATATATTTT
-	TRBJ1-4	-	TRBV18	CASRSPGRTTTNEKLFF	TGTGCCAGCCGCTCTCCGGGACGGACAACAACTAATGAAAAACTGTTTTTT
-	TRBJ2-5	TRBD2	TRBV6-5	CASTRTSGGETQYF	TGTGCCAGCACCAGAACTTCGGGGGGAGAGACCCAGTACTTC
-	TRBJ2-7	TRBD2	TRBV19	CASSFGLAGEQYF	TGTGCCAGTAGTTTTGGACTAGCGGGCGAGCAGTACTTC
-	TRBJ2-1	-	TRBV18	CASSPLLSYNEQFF	TGTGCCAGCTCACCACTTTTGTCTTACAATGAGCAGTTCTTC
-	TRBJ2-7	-	TRBV6-2/TRBV6-3	CASSYVSGAYEQYF	TGTGCCAGCAGTTACGTTTCAGGAGCCTACGAGCAGTACTTC
-	TRBJ1-2	TRBD1	TRBV19	CASSTPRQGRFSEGNGYTF	TGTGCCAGTAGTACCCCCCGACAGGGGAGGTTTTCGGAGGGAAACGGCTACACCTTC
-	TRBJ2-1	-	TRBV24-1	CATSDPTEYNEQFF	TGTGCCACCAGTGATCCCACAGAATACAATGAGCAGTTCTTC
-	TRBJ1-1	-	TRBV19	CASKGSRKNTEAFF	TGTGCCAGTAAAGGCAGCCGAAAGAACACTGAAGCTTTCTTT
-	TRBJ2-5	TRBD1	TRBV28	CASLQGQKETQYF	TGTGCCAGCCTTCAGGGACAGAAAGAGACCCAGTACTTC
-	TRBJ2-5	TRBD2	TRBV5-1	CASSLDGSGVETQYF	TGCGCCAGCAGCTTGGATGGTAGCGGGGTAGAGACCCAGTACTTC
-	TRBJ1-4	-	TRBV19	CASSGGATNEKLFF	TGTGCCAGTAGTGGAGGGGCTACTAATGAAAAACTGTTTTTT
-	TRBJ2-5	-	TRBV5-5	CASSPDLRVQYF	TGTGCCAGCAGCCCGGACCTGAGAGTCCAGTACTTC
-	TRBJ2-7	-	TRBV24-1	CATSDGGQNSYEQYF	TGTGCCACCAGTGATGGGGGACAAAACTCCTACGAGCAGTACTTC
-	TRBJ2-7	TRBD1	TRBV6-5	CASSRDRVPSYEQYF	TGTGCCAGCAGCCGGGACAGGGTCCCCTCCTACGAGCAGTACTTC
-	TRBJ2-7	-	TRBV21-1	CASSKDVDPSAGNSTGNEQYF	TGTGCCAGCAGCAAAGATGTGGACCCGTCGGCGGGAAATTCGACGGGTAACGAGCAGTACTTC